These 23 T cell receptor beta chains originate from one sample sequenced in a study of T cell clonality in common variable immunodeficiency. Method: immunoSEQ multiplex PCR; TCRdb's copy keeps in-frame clones and lacks some. The repertoire consists of tens of thousands of clones, none detected only once. The sequenced sample was peripheral blood mononuclear cells. The receptors stem from a person aged 18 to 75 in good health.

This clone was detected ten times or more. The CDR3 bases that were read are TGTGCCAGCAGCCTTGACAGTGCCTACAATGAG. It encodes CASSLDSAYNE. The full CDR3 protein reads CASSLDSAYNEQFF. This chain uses TRBV11-3 with TRBJ2-1, with D tentatively TRBD1 (5 bases). Sequencing ends 3 residues short of the CDR3 end; the germline J gene provides the rest. Germline CDR1 is SGHNT and CDR2 is YENEEA. V dropped 5 bases and J dropped 2 bases, with 10 bases sitting between them. This CDR3 comprises 14 residues.

Many counts were recorded for this clone. The read falls 3 residues short of the CDR3 end, and the missing part is taken from the germline J gene. This sequence joins TRBV7-6 and TRBJ2-1; 7 bases align to TRBD2. The CDR3 consists of 17 residues. Trimming cost V 2 bases and J 5 bases; bases outside gene matches: 12. The germline V gene has CDR1 SGHVS and CDR2 FNYEAQ. The CDR3 DNA, read in part, is TGTGCCAGCAGCTTAACGTTGGCGGGAGTCTTCCACAATGAG. It is translated as CASSLTLAGVFHNE. The full CDR3 is CASSLTLAGVFHNEQFF.

This clone has at least ten counts. Read sequence stops 3 residues before the CDR3 end, and the germline J gene provides the missing end. The chain carries TRBV20-1 and TRBJ2-1; 9 positions match TRBD2. Germline V gives CDR1 DFQATT, CDR2 SNEGSKA (reference sequence). The ends lost 0 bases at V and 0 bases at J; junction bases unmatched: 12. The CDR3 covers 19 residues. CDR3 bases read: TGCAGTGCTAGAGATCTGGGACAGCCGGGACTAGCCTCCTACAATGAG. Translated, it gives CSARDLGQPGLASYNE. The full CDR3 sequence reads CSARDLGQPGLASYNEQFF.

This clone was found many times. The read falls 3 residues short of the CDR3 end, and the missing part is taken from the germline J gene. The chain joins TRBV6-4 to TRBJ2-3, with 10 bases that match TRBD2. The germline gives CDR1 MRHNA, CDR2 SNTAGT. V shed 0 bases, J shed 0 bases, and the junction held 0 bases outside the gene matches. This CDR3 contains 16 residues. The chain's CDR3 is CASSDSTSGSTDTQYF. The DNA read from the CDR3 is TGTGCCAGCAGTGACTCGACTAGCGGGAGCACAGATACG.

This clone was counted ten times or more. The CDR3 is cut off 3 residues early in the read; its end comes from the germline J gene. The chain employs TRBV19 and TRBJ2-1; maybe TRBD2 (5 bases). The CDR3 spans 16 residues. Germline V CDR1 and CDR2: LNHDA, SQIVND (reference sequence). The V gene lost 3 bases and the J gene lost 3 bases, with 15 bases spanning the gap. CDR3 loop: CASSITPERSYNEQFF. Incomplete CDR3 DNA: TGTGCCAGTAGTATTACCCCCGAGCGGAGCTACAATGAG.

In this sample, this clone turned up many times. The missing CDR3 end, 3 residues past where the read stops, is filled in from the germline J gene. The V call is TRBV18, the J call TRBJ1-6, with 12 bases lining up with TRBD1. Losses at the gene ends were 1 base for V and 7 bases for J; bases not matched to a gene: 14. The germline V gene encodes CDR1 KGHSH and CDR2 LQKENI. The CDR3 totals 20 residues. This CDR3 is CASSPRSGTGGVSRNSPLHF. CDR3 DNA, as far as it was read: TGTGCCAGCTCACCACGGTCCGGGACAGGGGGCGTTTCGCGAAATTCACCC.

This clone has ten or more counts. The read finishes 3 residues shy of the CDR3 end, and the germline J gene is used to complete it. V usage is TRBV29-1 and J usage is TRBJ2-7, with D tentatively TRBD1 (6 bases). CDR1 and CDR2 from the germline V gene are SQVTM and ANQGSEA. Deletions cut 6 bases from V and 0 bases from J, with 21 bases between. CDR3 length equals 16 residues. The CDR3 bases that were read are TGCAGCGTCACCCCGGGACACTCCACCTACTCCTACGAG. It yields the protein CSVTPGHSTYSYE. The complete CDR3 protein is CSVTPGHSTYSYEQYF.

This clone was counted many times. The read gets to within 3 residues of the CDR3 end, and the germline J gene fills in the rest. V and J are TRBV7-2 and TRBJ2-1; D is ambiguous. The V gene's germline CDR1 is SGHTA and CDR2 FQGNSA. V dropped 3 bases and J dropped 0 bases, with 9 bases sitting between them. The CDR3 is 15 amino acids. The CDR3 reads CASSLGSSSYNEQFF. The DNA read from the CDR3 is TGTGCCAGCAGCTTGGGTAGCAGCTCCTACAATGAG.

This clone was counted at least ten times. Read data end 3 residues before the CDR3 end; the end is taken from the germline J gene. The chain couples TRBV5-6 to TRBJ1-1, with D maybe TRBD1 (5 bases). The V gene's germline CDR1 is SGHDT and CDR2 YYEEEE. The CDR3 contains 14 residues. The germline V and J ends were trimmed by 6 bases and 3 bases, with 15 bases remaining between them. CDR3 bases read: TGTGCCAGCAACTCGGGACTGACCTACACTGAA. This codes for CASNSGLTYTE. The entire CDR3 is CASNSGLTYTEAFF.

The sample holds many counts of this clone. The CDR3 DNA, read in part, is TGTGCCAGCAGCCCTGGACTAGCGGGAGCAACAGATACG. Translated, it gives CASSPGLAGATDT. In full, the CDR3 is CASSPGLAGATDTQYF. This sequence joins TRBV7-3 and TRBJ2-3; 13 positions agree with TRBD2. From the germline J gene comes the end of the CDR3, since the read stops 3 residues before it. Trimming at V came to 5 bases and at J to 3 bases, leaving 5 bases not matched to a gene. The CDR3 spans 16 residues. Per the germline V gene, CDR1 is SGHTA and CDR2 is FQGTGA.

This clone was seen many times. Read data end 3 residues before the CDR3 end; the end is taken from the germline J gene. The V and J genes are TRBV19 and TRBJ1-2; a weak D match, TRBD1 (6 bases). The CDR3 length is 15 residues. V was shortened by 3 bases and J by 1 base, with 12 bases between the two germline ends. Germline loops: CDR1 LNHDA, CDR2 SQIVND (reference sequence). CDR3 in amino acids: CASSIRPDSNYGYTF. The covered CDR3 bases are TGTGCCAGTAGTATTCGGCCGGACAGTAACTATGGC.

The sample holds many counts of this clone. The read is 3 residues too short to cover the CDR3 end, so that end is filled in from the germline J gene. V is TRBV7-2 and J is TRBJ2-5; 8 nucleotides align to TRBD1. The ends lost 4 bases at V and 4 bases at J; junction bases unmatched: 5. This CDR3 comprises 14 residues. Per the germline V gene, CDR1 is SGHTA and CDR2 is FQGNSA. Partial CDR3 DNA: TGTGCCAGCAGCTCAGGGGGCTGGGGAGAGACC. Its translation is CASSSGGWGET. The full CDR3 is CASSSGGWGETQYF.

This clone has ten or more counts. The CDR3 end falls 3 residues outside the read, so it is completed with the germline J gene. The chain has TRBV10-2 and TRBJ2-7; 10 bases line up with TRBD1. V lost 6 bases, J lost 5 bases, and 4 bases stayed unmatched. The CDR3 has 13 residues. The V gene's germline CDR1 is WSHSY and CDR2 SAAADI. CDR3 protein: CASSRDRGHEQYF. The part of the CDR3 DNA that was read is TGCGCCAGCAGCCGCGACAGGGGGCACGAG.

The sample holds many counts of this clone. The CDR3 bases that were read are TGTGCCAGCAGCTTGACAGCCCAAGAGACC. Protein product: CASSLTAQET. The full CDR3 reads CASSLTAQETQYF. The chain carries TRBV5-6 and TRBJ2-5; D not resolved. The read terminates 3 residues ahead of where the CDR3 ends, so the germline J gene completes it. V lost 1 base, J lost 1 base, and 5 bases lay in between. In germline, CDR1 is SGHDT, CDR2 YYEEEE. The CDR3 extends over 13 amino acids.

This clone was seen ten or more times. The DNA ends 3 residues before the CDR3 does, and the rest of the CDR3 is filled in from the germline J gene. J is TRBJ2-1 and V is TRBV5-1; no firm D call. With 5 bases removed from V and 0 bases from J, the gap between germline ends came to 12 bases. The CDR3 totals 15 residues. Germline lookup yields CDR1 SGHRS and CDR2 YFSETQ. The sequenced part of the CDR3 DNA is TGCGCCAGCAGGCGGCCCCAGAGCTCCTACAATGAG. Protein: CASRRPQSSYNE. The whole CDR3 protein is CASRRPQSSYNEQFF. The whole variable domain, filled in from reference TRBV5-1 and TRBJ2-1, reads KAGVTQTPRYLIKTRGQQVTLSCSPISGHRSVSWYQQTPGQGLQFLFEYFSETQRNKGNFPGRFSGRQFSNSRSEMNVSTLELGDSALYLCASRRPQSSYNEQFFGPGTRLTVL.

Ten or more counts support this clone. The read is 3 residues too short to cover the CDR3 end, so that end is filled in from the germline J gene. The J gene is TRBJ1-1, the V gene TRBV20-1; unclear D gene. This CDR3 region has 14 residues. Germline V gives CDR1 DFQATT, CDR2 SNEGSKA (reference sequence). The sequenced part of the CDR3 DNA is TGCAGCCAAATAAAGTGGGCAGTGAACACTGAA. This sequence encodes CSQIKWAVNTE. The entire CDR3 protein reads CSQIKWAVNTEAFF.

This clone was observed at least ten times. Read sequence stops 3 residues before the CDR3 end, and the germline J gene provides the missing end. The rearrangement links TRBV7-2 to TRBJ2-7, with TRBD1 as a possible D gene (5 bases). The CDR3 sequence is 13 residues long. Trimming took off 5 bases at V and 2 bases at J, with 10 bases between the two ends. The germline V gene has CDR1 SGHTA and CDR2 FQGNSA. The sequenced CDR3 bases are TGTGCCAGCAGCGTACCAGGGCCCTACGAG. It codes for CASSVPGPYE. The CDR3 reads in full as CASSVPGPYEQYF.

This clone was seen ten or more times. The part of the CDR3 DNA that was read is TGCAGTGCTAGTGTGACTAGCGGAAACCAAGAGACC. Translated: CSASVTSGNQET. In full, the CDR3 reads CSASVTSGNQETQYF. The chain recombines TRBV20-1 with TRBJ2-5, with TRBD2 matching 9 bases. With the read ending 3 residues before the CDR3 end, the germline J gene is used to fill in that end. The CDR3 length is 15 residues. Germline CDR1 and CDR2: DFQATT and SNEGSKA (reference sequence). V was clipped by 3 bases and J by 0 bases; unmatched bases: 5.

This clone turned up a few times. The read halts 3 residues ahead of the CDR3 end, with the missing end drawn from the germline J gene. This sequence joins TRBV2 and TRBJ2-1; D may be TRBD2 (5 bases). V was shortened by 11 bases and J by 2 bases, with 10 bases between the two germline ends. Germline CDR1 and CDR2: SNHLY and FYNNEI. The CDR3 spans 12 residues. The CDR3: CALQTTYNEQFF. The sequenced CDR3 bases are TGTGCCCTACAGACTACCTACAATGAG.

Many counts were recorded for this clone. The CDR3 extends 3 residues past the end of the read, so its final part is completed from the germline J gene. The J gene is TRBJ1-1, the V gene TRBV5-1; D is possibly TRBD1 (5 bases). V lost 0 bases and J lost 1, with 10 bases in between. CDR3 size: 15 residues. Germline V gene lookup returns CDR1 SGHRS and CDR2 YFSETQ. CDR3 in amino acids: CASSLADRPNTEAFF. The CDR3 bases that were read are TGCGCCAGCAGCTTGGCAGACAGACCGAACACTGAA.

This clone was seen at least ten times. With the read ending 3 residues before the CDR3 end, the germline J gene is used to fill in that end. V and J are TRBV4-2 and TRBJ2-1; 7 nucleotides align to TRBD2. Per germline, CDR1 LGHNA and CDR2 YNFKEQ. The J segment lost 4 bases and the V segment lost 0 bases, leaving 12 bases of the junction unmatched. The CDR3 runs to 18 residues. The CDR3 region is CASSQDTWRERLYNEQFF. The covered CDR3 bases are TGTGCCAGCAGCCAAGATACGTGGCGGGAGAGACTGTACAATGAG.

This clone was detected ten times or more. The CDR3 end lies 3 residues beyond the end of the read and is filled in from the germline J gene. The V call is TRBV28, the J call TRBJ1-1; D may be TRBD1 (6 bases). Germline loops: CDR1 MDHEN, CDR2 SYDVKM. V lost 6 bases and J 5 bases, leaving 16 bases between the germline ends. The CDR3 length is 14 residues. The CDR3 protein is CASRISQGKTEAFF. CDR3 DNA, as far as it was read: TGTGCCAGCAGGATTTCGCAGGGGAAGACTGAA. The whole variable domain, remainder taken from reference TRBV28 and TRBJ1-1, is DVKVTQSSRYLVKRTGEKVFLECVQDMDHENMFWYRQDPGLGLRLIYFSYDVKMKEKGDIPEGYSVSREKKERFSLILESASTNQTSMYLCASRISQGKTEAFFGQGTRLTVV.

This clone was detected ten times or more. The CDR3 end is not reached by the read, which stops 3 residues before it; the germline J gene fills it in. The genes are TRBV5-1 and TRBJ1-4, with D uncertain. This CDR3 is 14 amino acids long. The germline V gene encodes CDR1 SGHRS and CDR2 YFSETQ. The V end lost 0 bases, the J end lost 0 bases, and 3 bases lay between the germline ends. The CDR3 bases that were read are TGCGCCAGCAGCTTGGGCGCAACTAATGAAAAA. Protein sequence: CASSLGATNEK. The full CDR3 reads CASSLGATNEKLFF.